This TCR beta chain was sequenced in a study of CD8+ T cells in alopecia areata. Overall study findings and caveats: Higher clonality was seen in lesional scalp than in normal scalp, especially in alopecia totalis/universalis. Normal skin's resident alphabeta T cells are sequenced alongside lesional scalp T cells. On tofacitinib, scalp and blood still held many of the expanded lesional clones. Both scalp clonality and the expanded CD8+ clones among the top 100 showed a significant decrease with tofacitinib.

CDR3 size: 17 residues. Trimming took 3 bases from V and 0 from J, leaving 13 bases between them. Germline V lookup: CDR1 SGDLS, CDR2 YYNGEE. Treatment noted: oral pan-JAK inhibitor, 5-10 mg twice daily. On this clone itself: Its antigen is as yet unknown.

After isolation, RNA underwent reverse transcription to generate cDNA as the sequencing template. The data were produced by immunoSEQ multiplex PCR, yet TCRdb's version contains in-frame clones alone and is incomplete. The sample contains roughly 100,000 clones, about nine tenths of which appear only once. The V and J genes are TRBV9 and TRBJ2-6; D tentatively reads TRBD1 or TRBD2 (6 bases each). The starting material was CD8+ T cells sorted from blood, obtained at approximately week 30, from a patient treated with tofacitinib. The sequence derives from a human donor with alopecia areata. For the CDR3, the DNA is TGTGCCAGCAGCGCAGCGCCGGGGGCCTCTGGGGCCAACGTCCTGACTTTC. Translation: CASSAAPGASGANVLTF. Based on the CDR3 plus reference TRBV9 and TRBJ2-6, the full variable domain is DSGVTQTPKHLITATGQRVTLRCSPRSGDLSVYWYQQSLDQGLQFLIQYYNGEERAKGNILERFSAQQFPDLHSELNLSSLELGDSALYFCASSAAPGASGANVLTFGAGSRLTVL.